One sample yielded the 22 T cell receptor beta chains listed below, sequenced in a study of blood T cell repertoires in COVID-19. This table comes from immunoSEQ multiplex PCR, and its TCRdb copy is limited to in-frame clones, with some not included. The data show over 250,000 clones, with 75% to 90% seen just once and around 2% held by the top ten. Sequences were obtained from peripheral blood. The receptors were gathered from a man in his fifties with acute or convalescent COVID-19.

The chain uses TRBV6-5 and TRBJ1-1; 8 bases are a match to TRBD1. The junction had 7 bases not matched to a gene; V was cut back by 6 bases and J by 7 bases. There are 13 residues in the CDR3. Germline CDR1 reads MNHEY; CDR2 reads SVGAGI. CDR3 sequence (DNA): TGTGCCAGCAGCCTACACAGGGGGAATGAAGCTTTCTTT. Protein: CASSLHRGNEAFF.

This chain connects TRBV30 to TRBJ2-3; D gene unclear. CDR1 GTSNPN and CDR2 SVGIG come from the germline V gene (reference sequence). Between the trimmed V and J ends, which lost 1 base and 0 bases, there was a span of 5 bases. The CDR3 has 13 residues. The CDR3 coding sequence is TGTGCCTGGAGTGAATCTAGCACAGATACGCAGTATTTT. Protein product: CAWSESSTDTQYF. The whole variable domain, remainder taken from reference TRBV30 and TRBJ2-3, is SQTIHQWPATLVQPVGSPLSLECTVEGTSNPNLYWYRQAAGRGLQLLFYSVGIGQISSEVPQNLSASRPQDRQFILSSKKLLLSDSGFYLCAWSESSTDTQYFGPGTRLTVL.

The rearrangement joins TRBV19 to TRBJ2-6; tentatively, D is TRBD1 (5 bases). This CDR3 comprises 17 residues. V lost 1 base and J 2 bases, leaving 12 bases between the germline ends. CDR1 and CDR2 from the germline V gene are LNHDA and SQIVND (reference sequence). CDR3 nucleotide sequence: TGTGCCAGTAGTATAGGGGGCCGTCTTACTGGGGCCAACGTCCTGACTTTC. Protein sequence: CASSIGGRLTGANVLTF.

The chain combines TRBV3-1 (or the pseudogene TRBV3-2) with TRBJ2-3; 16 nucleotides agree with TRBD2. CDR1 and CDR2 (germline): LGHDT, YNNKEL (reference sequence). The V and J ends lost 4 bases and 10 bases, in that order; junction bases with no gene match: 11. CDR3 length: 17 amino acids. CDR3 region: CASSLPGTSGGAGAQYF. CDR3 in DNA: TGTGCCAGCAGCCTTCCCGGGACTAGCGGGGGGGCGGGCGCGCAGTATTTT.

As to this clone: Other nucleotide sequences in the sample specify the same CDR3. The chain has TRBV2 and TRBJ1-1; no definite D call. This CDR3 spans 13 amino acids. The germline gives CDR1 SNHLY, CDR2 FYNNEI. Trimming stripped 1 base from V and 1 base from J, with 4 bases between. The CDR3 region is CASSEDRNTEAFF. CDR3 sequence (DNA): TGTGCCAGCAGTGAAGACAGGAACACTGAAGCTTTCTTT. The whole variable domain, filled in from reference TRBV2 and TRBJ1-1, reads EPEVTQTPSHQVTQMGQEVILRCVPISNHLYFYWYRQILGQKVEFLVSFYNNEISEKSEIFDDQFSVERPDGSNFTLKIRSTKLEDSAMYFCASSEDRNTEAFFGQGTRLTVV.

CDR3 in DNA: TGTGCCAGCAGCTCCGGAGGTAGCGGGGGGCACAATGAGCAGTTCTTC. It is translated as CASSSGGSGGHNEQFF. The V gene is TRBV7-3, the J gene TRBJ2-1; 10 positions agree with TRBD2. CDR3 length equals 16 residues. J lost 5 bases, V lost 4 bases, and 8 bases had no gene match. Germline assignment: CDR1 SGHTA and CDR2 FQGTGA.

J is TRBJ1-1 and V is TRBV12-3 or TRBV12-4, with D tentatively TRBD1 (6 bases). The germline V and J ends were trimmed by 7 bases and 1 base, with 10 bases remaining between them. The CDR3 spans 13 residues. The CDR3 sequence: CASMPTGNTEAFF. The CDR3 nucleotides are TGTGCCAGCATGCCGACAGGGAACACTGAAGCTTTCTTT.

CDR3 in amino acids: CASSQPNSPLHF. In nucleotides, the CDR3 is TGCGCCAGCAGCCAACCGAATTCACCCCTCCACTTT. The rearrangement links TRBV4-1 to TRBJ1-6; D ambiguous. The CDR3 has 12 amino acids. Trimming shortened V by 2 bases and J by 7 bases, and 3 bases separated the two germline ends. Germline V CDR1 and CDR2: MGHRA, YSYEKL.

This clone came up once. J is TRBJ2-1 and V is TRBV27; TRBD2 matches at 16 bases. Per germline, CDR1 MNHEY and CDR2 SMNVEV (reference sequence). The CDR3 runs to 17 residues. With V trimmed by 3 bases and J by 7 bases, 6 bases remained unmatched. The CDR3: CASSFGTSGGVRNEQFF. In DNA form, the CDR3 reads TGTGCCAGCAGTTTCGGGACTAGCGGGGGGGTTAGGAATGAGCAGTTCTTC.

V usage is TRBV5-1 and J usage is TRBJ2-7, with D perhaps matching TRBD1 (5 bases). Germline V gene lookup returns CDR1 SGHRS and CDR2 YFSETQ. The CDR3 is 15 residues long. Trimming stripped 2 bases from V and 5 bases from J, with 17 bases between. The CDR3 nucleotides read TGCGCCAGCAGCTTTCCGTACGACAGTCACCACGAGCAGTACTTC. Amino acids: CASSFPYDSHHEQYF.

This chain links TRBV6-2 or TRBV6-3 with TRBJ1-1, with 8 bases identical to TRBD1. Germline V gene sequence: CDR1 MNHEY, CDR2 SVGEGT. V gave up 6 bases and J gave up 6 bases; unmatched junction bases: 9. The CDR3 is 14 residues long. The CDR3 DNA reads TGTGCCAGCAGCCCCCGAAGGACAGGGTCTGAAGCTTTCTTT. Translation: CASSPRRTGSEAFF.

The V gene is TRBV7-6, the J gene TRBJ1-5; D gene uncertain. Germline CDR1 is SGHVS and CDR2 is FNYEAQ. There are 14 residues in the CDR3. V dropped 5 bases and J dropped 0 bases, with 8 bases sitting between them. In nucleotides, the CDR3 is TGTGCCAGCAGCCAGACTGTTAGCAATCAGCCCCAGCATTTT. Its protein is CASSQTVSNQPQHF. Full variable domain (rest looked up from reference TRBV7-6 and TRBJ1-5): GAGVSQSPRYKVTKRGQDVALRCDPISGHVSLYWYRQALGQGPEFLTYFNYEAQQDKSGLPNDRFSAERPEGSISTLTIQRTEQRDSAMYRCASSQTVSNQPQHFGDGTRLSIL.

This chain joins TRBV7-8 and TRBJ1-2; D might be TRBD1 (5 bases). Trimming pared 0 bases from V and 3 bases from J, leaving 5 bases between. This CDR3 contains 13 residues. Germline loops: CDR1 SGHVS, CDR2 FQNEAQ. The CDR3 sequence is CASSLAGDYGYTF. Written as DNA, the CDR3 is TGTGCCAGCAGCTTAGCAGGGGACTATGGCTACACCTTC.

CDR3 in amino acids: CAWSVSGGNQPQHF. In DNA form, the CDR3 reads TGTGCCTGGAGTGTATCAGGTGGCAATCAGCCCCAGCATTTT. The chain links TRBV30 to TRBJ1-5; D remains unclear. The CDR3 totals 14 residues. V lost 0 bases and J 2 bases, leaving 8 bases between the germline ends. The germline gives CDR1 GTSNPN, CDR2 SVGIG (reference sequence). Combining the CDR3 with reference TRBV30 and TRBJ1-5 gives the whole variable domain SQTIHQWPATLVQPVGSPLSLECTVEGTSNPNLYWYRQAAGRGLQLLFYSVGIGQISSEVPQNLSASRPQDRQFILSSKKLLLSDSGFYLCAWSVSGGNQPQHFGDGTRLSIL.

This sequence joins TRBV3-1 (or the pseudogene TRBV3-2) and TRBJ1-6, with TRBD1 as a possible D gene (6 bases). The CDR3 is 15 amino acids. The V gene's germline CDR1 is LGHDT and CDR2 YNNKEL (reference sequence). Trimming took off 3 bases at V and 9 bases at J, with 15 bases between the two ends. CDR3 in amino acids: CASSQTSGVSSPLHF. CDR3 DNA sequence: TGTGCCAGCAGCCAGACATCAGGGGTTAGTTCACCCCTCCACTTT.

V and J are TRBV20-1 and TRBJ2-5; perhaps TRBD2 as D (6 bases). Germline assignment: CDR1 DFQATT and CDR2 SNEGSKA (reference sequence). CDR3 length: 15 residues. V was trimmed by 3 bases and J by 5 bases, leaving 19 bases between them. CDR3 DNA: TGCAGTGCTAGTCAATTCCGCGGGGCGGGGGAGACCCAGTACTTC. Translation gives CSASQFRGAGETQYF.

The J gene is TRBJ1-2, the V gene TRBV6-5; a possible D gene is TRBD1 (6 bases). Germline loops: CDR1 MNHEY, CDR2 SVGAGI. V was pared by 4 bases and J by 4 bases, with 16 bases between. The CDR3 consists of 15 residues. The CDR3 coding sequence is TGTGCCAGCAGTTTGCTACAGGGCACACTCTATGGCTACACCTTC. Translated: CASSLLQGTLYGYTF.

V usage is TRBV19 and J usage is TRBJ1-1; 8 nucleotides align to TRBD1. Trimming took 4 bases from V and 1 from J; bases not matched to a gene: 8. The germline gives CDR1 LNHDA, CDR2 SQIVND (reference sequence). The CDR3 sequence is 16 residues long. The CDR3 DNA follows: TGTGCCAGTAGTACCCGGACAGGGCGGCCGAACACTGAAGCTTTCTTT. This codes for CASSTRTGRPNTEAFF.

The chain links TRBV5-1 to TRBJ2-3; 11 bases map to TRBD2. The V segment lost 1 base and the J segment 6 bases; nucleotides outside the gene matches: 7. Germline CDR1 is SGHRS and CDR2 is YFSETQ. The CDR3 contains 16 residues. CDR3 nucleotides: TGCGCCAGCAGCTTGAGTAGCGGGGGGGCGTTTGATACGCAGTATTTT. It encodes CASSLSSGGAFDTQYF.

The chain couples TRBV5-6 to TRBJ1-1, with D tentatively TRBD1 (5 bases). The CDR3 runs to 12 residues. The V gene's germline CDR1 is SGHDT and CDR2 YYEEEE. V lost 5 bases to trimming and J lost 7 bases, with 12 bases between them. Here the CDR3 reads CASSQGEVEAFF. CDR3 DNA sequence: TGTGCCAGCAGTCAAGGGGAAGTTGAAGCTTTCTTT.

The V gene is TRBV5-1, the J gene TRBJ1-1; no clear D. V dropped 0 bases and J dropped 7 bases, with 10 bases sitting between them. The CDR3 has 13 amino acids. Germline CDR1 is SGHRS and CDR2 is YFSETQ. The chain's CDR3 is CASSLGLEGEAFF. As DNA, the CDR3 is TGCGCCAGCAGCTTGGGGCTGGAGGGTGAAGCTTTCTTT. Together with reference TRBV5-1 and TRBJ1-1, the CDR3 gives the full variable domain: KAGVTQTPRYLIKTRGQQVTLSCSPISGHRSVSWYQQTPGQGLQFLFEYFSETQRNKGNFPGRFSGRQFSNSRSEMNVSTLELGDSALYLCASSLGLEGEAFFGQGTRLTVV.

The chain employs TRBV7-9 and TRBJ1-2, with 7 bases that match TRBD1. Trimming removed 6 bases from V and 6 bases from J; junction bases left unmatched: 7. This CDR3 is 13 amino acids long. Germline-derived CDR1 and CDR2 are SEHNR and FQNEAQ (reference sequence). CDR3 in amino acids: CASSFDRVDGYTF. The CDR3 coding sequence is TGTGCCAGCAGTTTCGACAGGGTGGATGGCTACACCTTC. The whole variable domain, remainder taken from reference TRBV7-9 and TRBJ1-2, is DTGVSQNPRHKITKRGQNVTFRCDPISEHNRLYWYRQTLGQGPEFLTYFQNEAQLEKSRLLSDRFSAERPKGSFSTLEIQRTEQGDSAMYLCASSFDRVDGYTFGSGTRLTVV.